The rows below give T cell receptor beta chains drawn from one sample of a study. TCRdb reprocessed the 5' RACE reads with MiXCR, giving one entry per CDR3 protein. The sample lists about 54,000 distinct CDR3 sequences, over 15% occurring once. Sequenced material: naive CD4+ T cells sorted from blood. These receptor sequences come from a female donor with breast cancer. Each CDR3 is given with its conserved first and last residue. The D gene is left open where the match is weak. The size entry is marked missing in some rows and otherwise reads once, few, many or a size class.

clone_size d_call j_call v_call cdr3_nt cdr3_aa
many . TRBJ1-6 TRBV6-6 TGTGCCAGCAACAACGAAGGCAGAAACAATTCACCCCTCCACTTT CASNNEGRNNSPLHF
. TRBD1 TRBJ1-2 TRBV5-1 TGCGCCAGCCGCGGGACAGGGGGAGGGGATGGCTACACCTTC CASRGTGGGDGYTF
many . TRBJ2-3 TRBV20-1 TGCAGTGCTAGAGACGTCAACGTAGATACGCAGTATTTT CSARDVNVDTQYF
many TRBD1 TRBJ2-2 TRBV27 TGTGCCAGCAGTTTATACGACAGGGATAACACCGGGGAGCTGTTTTTT CASSLYDRDNTGELFF
few . TRBJ1-2 TRBV5-5 TGTGCCAGCAGCTTGTACGGTGATGGCTACACCTTC CASSLYGDGYTF
many TRBD2 TRBJ2-1 TRBV7-2 TGTGCCAGCAGCTTGAGCGGGAGGAGCGATGAGCAGTTCTTC CASSLSGRSDEQFF
few . TRBJ1-3 TRBV28 TGTGCCAGCAGCCTAGGGTGGAACACCATATATTTT CASSLGWNTIYF
many . TRBJ2-5 TRBV7-2 TGTGCCAGCAGCGGCAACGACGAGACCCAGTACTTC CASSGNDETQYF
few TRBD2 TRBJ2-3 TRBV7-9 TGTGCCAGCAGCGCCGACGGGAGGTCGACAGATACGCAGTATTTT CASSADGRSTDTQYF
once . TRBJ2-5 TRBV2 TGCGCCAGCACCGGCGCTCAAGAGACCCAGTACTTC CASTGAQETQYF
. . TRBJ1-1 TRBV6-5 TGTGCCAGCAGTTACTCAGGACGAGGAGCTTTCTTT CASSYSGRGAFF
many . TRBJ1-1 TRBV7-2 TGTGCCAGCAGCCCAATGATGGACACTGAAGCTTTCTTT CASSPMMDTEAFF